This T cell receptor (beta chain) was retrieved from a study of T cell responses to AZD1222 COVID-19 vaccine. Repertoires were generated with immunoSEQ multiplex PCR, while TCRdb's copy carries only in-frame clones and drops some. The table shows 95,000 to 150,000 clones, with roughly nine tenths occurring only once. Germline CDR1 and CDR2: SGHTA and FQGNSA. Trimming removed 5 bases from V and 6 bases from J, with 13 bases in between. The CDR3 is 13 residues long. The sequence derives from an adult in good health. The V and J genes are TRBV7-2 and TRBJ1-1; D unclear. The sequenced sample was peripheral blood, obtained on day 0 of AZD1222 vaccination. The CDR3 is CASSPRPTAEAFF. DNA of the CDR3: TGTGCCAGCAGCCCAAGACCGACGGCTGAAGCTTTCTTT.